The clone carrying this T cell receptor beta chain has just one count. The table came from immunoSEQ multiplex PCR; TCRdb's copy has only in-frame clones and leaves some out. The data show some 100,000 clones, about 90% seen once. These data originate in a study of T cell changes during pregnancy in multiple sclerosis. Looked up from germline, CDR1 is SGHRS and CDR2 is YFSETQ. The CDR3 loop spans 13 amino acids. J lost 5 bases, V lost 7 bases, and 5 bases had no gene match. The rearrangement joins TRBV5-1 to TRBJ2-1; 8 positions agree with TRBD2. This sequence was found in a female donor with multiple sclerosis, enrolled in a pregnancy study. The specimen was peripheral blood, collected after pregnancy. CDR3 bases: TGCGCCAGCTCGACGGGAGGGAACAATGAGCAGTTCTTC. Its protein product is CASSTGGNNEQFF.